This is a list of T cell receptor beta chains from one sample in a study of regulatory and conventional T cells in RAG deficiency. Assay: immunoSEQ multiplex PCR; the TCRdb copy retains only in-frame clones and omits some. The data contain 22,000 or so clones, approximately 93% of them singletons. These same records also appear under a second study, on regulatory T cells.

The sample comprised CD4+ T cells sorted from blood. The origin of the receptors is a human donor in good health. Both conserved end residues are part of each CDR3. Fields, in order: J gene, clone size, V gene, CDR3 protein. Clone size is given for some rows only: seen once, a few or many times, or a class if the clone is expanded.

TRBJ1-1	NA	TRBV5-4	CASSFRENTEAFF
TRBJ2-2	NA	TRBV5-4	CASSLRPSGVAGELFF
TRBJ1-1	once	TRBV29-1	CSVELGATSGNTEAFF
TRBJ1-1	NA	TRBV18	CASSPIPDMNTEAFF
TRBJ2-2	once	TRBV29-1	CSVVGVGGNTGELFF
TRBJ2-1	NA	TRBV19	CASSVRQGGYNEQFF
TRBJ2-7	NA	TRBV10-3	CAIGRTGREQYF
TRBJ1-3	NA	TRBV30	CAWSLGAFGNTIYF
TRBJ1-1	NA	TRBV5-1	CASSLRVQNTEAFF
TRBJ1-1	few	TRBV11-2	CASSLDVVEAFF
TRBJ1-2	NA	TRBV14	CASSHEDRARDGYTF
TRBJ2-5	NA	TRBV19	CASRGTGQETQYF
TRBJ2-2	NA	TRBV1	CTSSQLPDVGELFF
TRBJ2-7	few	TRBV27	CASSLSSVGGGGEQYF
TRBJ1-1	once	TRBV19	CASSRKDLNTEAFF
TRBJ2-6	NA	TRBV5-1	CASSPRVSSGANVLTF
TRBJ2-3	NA	TRBV5-6	CASSPGTTTRDTQYF
TRBJ2-2	NA	TRBV30	CAWSLSDRWDTGELFF
TRBJ1-1	NA	TRBV5-6	CASSSAGFEAFF
TRBJ2-1	NA	TRBV7-3	CASSPSSYNEQFF
TRBJ2-7	NA	TRBV7-9	CASSLDLQYEQYF
TRBJ2-3	NA	TRBV2	CATQGRAWRDTQYF
TRBJ2-5	NA	TRBV9	CASSAGLAKETQYF
TRBJ1-1	NA	TRBV5-4	CASSPGAQSFTEAFF
TRBJ2-3	NA	TRBV5-1	CASSLYRGSDTQYF
TRBJ2-2	NA	TRBV11-3	CASSISGILGGNTGELFF
TRBJ1-1	NA	TRBV18	CASSPPAAANTEAFF
TRBJ1-2	NA	TRBV7-9	CASSLGGYDYGYTF
TRBJ1-2	NA	TRBV19	CASRSTDFDYGYTF
TRBJ1-1	NA	TRBV5-1	CASTLGRGNTEAFF
TRBJ1-1	NA	TRBV7-3	CASSLGPSGSRMTEAFF
TRBJ2-5	once	TRBV15	CATSMMYGDETQYF
TRBJ1-6	NA	TRBV25-1	CASSSSSSPLHF
TRBJ1-1	NA	TRBV6-5	CASSRATEGSEAFF
TRBJ2-5	NA	TRBV2	CASRLQETQYF
TRBJ2-5	NA	TRBV19	CASSIVGAGVVTQYF
TRBJ1-2	NA	TRBV5-1	CASSSRQGANYGYTF
TRBJ1-6	NA	TRBV2	CASSEAGTGYNSPLHF
TRBJ1-2	NA	TRBV14	CASSPGGHGYTF